The source of this T cell receptor beta chain is a study of T-cell memory formation after mild COVID-19. The wider study: Clusters were largely donor specific.

V dropped 5 bases and J dropped 5; count of bases not matched to a gene: 6. The CDR3 loop spans 14 amino acids. TCRdb redid the calling of the 5' RACE reads with MiXCR, one entry per CDR3 protein. The sample includes about 320,000 distinct CDR3 sequences, over 11% of them seen just once. A remark on this clonotype: Its antigen remains unknown.

Study-level results: For contracting clones, CD4+ ones sat mainly in CM and EM, CD8+ in EMRA. SARS-CoV-2 specificity of second-wave clones peaking day 37 was unconfirmed.

This chain uses TRBV12-3 or TRBV12-4 with TRBJ2-5; TRBD2 matches 9 bases. This receptor was identified in a man aged 18 to 29 who had mild COVID-19 (a few samples of this study predate the infection). Cell type and time point are not known. The sample taken for sequencing was PBMCs or a T cell subset sorted from them (not recorded which). The CDR3 here is CASSRGLARETQYF. The CDR3 DNA reads TGTGCCAGCAGTCGGGGACTAGCACGGGAGACCCAGTACTTC.